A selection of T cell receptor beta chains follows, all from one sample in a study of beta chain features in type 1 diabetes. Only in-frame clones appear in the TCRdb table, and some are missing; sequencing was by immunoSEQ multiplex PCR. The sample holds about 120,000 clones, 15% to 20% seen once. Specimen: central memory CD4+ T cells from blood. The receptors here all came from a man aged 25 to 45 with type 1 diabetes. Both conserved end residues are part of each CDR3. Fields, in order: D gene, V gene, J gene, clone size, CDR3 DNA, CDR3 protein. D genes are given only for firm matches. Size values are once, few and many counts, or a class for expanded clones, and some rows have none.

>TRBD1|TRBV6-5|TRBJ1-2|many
TGTGCCAGCAGAAACCGGGACAGGGGTGACTATGGCTACACCTTC
CASRNRDRGDYGYTF
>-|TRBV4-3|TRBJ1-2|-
TGCGCCAGCAGCCAAGACCCAGGGGCTAACTATGGCTACACCTTC
CASSQDPGANYGYTF
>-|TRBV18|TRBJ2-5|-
TGTGCCAGCGCTCCCGCAATACAAGAGACCCAGTACTTC
CASAPAIQETQYF
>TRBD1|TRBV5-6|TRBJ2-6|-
TGTGCCAGCAGCTACAGGGGGCCAGGGGCCAACGTCCTGACTTTC
CASSYRGPGANVLTF
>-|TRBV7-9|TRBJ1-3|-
TGTGCCAGCAGCTCCACCGCTTCAAGGATGGCAAACACCATATATTTT
CASSSTASRMANTIYF
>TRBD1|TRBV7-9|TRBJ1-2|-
TGTGCCAGCGCCGGACAGGACTATGGCTACACCTTC
CASAGQDYGYTF
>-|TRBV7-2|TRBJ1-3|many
TGTGCCAGCAGCCCCGGGGCAACGGCCAGTCATTATTTT
CASSPGATASHYF
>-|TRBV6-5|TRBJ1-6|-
TGTGCCAGCAGTTACAGGGTAGATAATTCACCCCTCCACTTT
CASSYRVDNSPLHF
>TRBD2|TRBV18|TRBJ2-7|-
TGTGCCAGCTCACCATCGAGCGGGGGGAGCTACGAGCAGTACTTC
CASSPSSGGSYEQYF
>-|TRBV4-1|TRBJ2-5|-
TGCGCCAGCAGCGCAGGGCCAGGGAGTATCGAGACCCAGTACTTC
CASSAGPGSIETQYF
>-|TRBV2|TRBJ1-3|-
TGTGCCAGCAGTGCAGGAAACTCTGGAAACACCATATATTTT
CASSAGNSGNTIYF
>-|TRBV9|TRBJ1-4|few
TGTGCCAGCAGCCAGACGTCCGGTCTAGGGACTAATGAAAAACTGTTTTTT
CASSQTSGLGTNEKLFF
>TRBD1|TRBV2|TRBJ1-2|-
TGTGCCAGCACTGGGACAGGGGGCAGTGGTGGCTACACCTTC
CASTGTGGSGGYTF
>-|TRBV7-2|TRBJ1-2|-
TGTGCCAGCAGCTTAGCCAGGGAAGGTGGCTACACCTTC
CASSLAREGGYTF
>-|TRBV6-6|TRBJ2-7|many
TGTGCCAGCAGCCACCTCTCGCGGACATCCTACGAGCAGTACTTC
CASSHLSRTSYEQYF
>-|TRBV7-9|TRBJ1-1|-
TGTGCCAGCAGCTTACGGGAAACTGTCACTGAAGCTTTCTTT
CASSLRETVTEAFF
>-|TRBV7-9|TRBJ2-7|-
TGTGCCAGCAGCATTGACAGAGACTACGAGCAGTACTTC
CASSIDRDYEQYF
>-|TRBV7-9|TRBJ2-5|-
TGTGCCAGCAGCTTAGGTGGCAGGGAGACCCAGTACTTC
CASSLGGRETQYF
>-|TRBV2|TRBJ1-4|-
TGTGCCAGCAGTGAAGACCCGGGGACTCGGGAAAAACTGTTTTTT
CASSEDPGTREKLFF
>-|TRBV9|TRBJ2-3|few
TGTGCCAGCAGCGTGGCGGGGGCTAGCACAGATACGCAGTATTTT
CASSVAGASTDTQYF
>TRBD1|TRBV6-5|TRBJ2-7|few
TGTGCCAGCAGTTACTCCAGGACAGGGACCTACGAGCAGTACTTC
CASSYSRTGTYEQYF
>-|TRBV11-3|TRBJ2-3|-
TGTGCCAGCAGCTTATTCGAGCTGAGCACAGATACGCAGTATTTT
CASSLFELSTDTQYF
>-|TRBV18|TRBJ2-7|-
TGTGCCAGCTCGTTGTCCCCCTACGAGCAGTACTTC
CASSLSPYEQYF
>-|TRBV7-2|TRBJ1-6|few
TGTGCCAGCGGGACGGATAATAATTCACCCCTCCACTTT
CASGTDNNSPLHF
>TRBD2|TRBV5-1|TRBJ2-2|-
TGCGCCAGCAGCCGCGCCGGGACTAGCATCGGGGAGCTGTTTTTT
CASSRAGTSIGELFF
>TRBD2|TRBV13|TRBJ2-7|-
TGTGCCAGCAGCACATCCGAAGGACTAGCGGGGACCCCGGGGTCCTACGAGCAGTACTTC
CASSTSEGLAGTPGSYEQYF
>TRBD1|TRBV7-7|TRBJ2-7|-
TGTGCCAGCAGCCCGGGACAGGGGGCGCTTGACGAGCAGTACTTC
CASSPGQGALDEQYF
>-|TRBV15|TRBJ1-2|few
TGTGCCACCAGCAGAGATCTGAGGGGCGATGGCTACACCTTC
CATSRDLRGDGYTF
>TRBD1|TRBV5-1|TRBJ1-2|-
TGCGCCAGCAGCATGACAGGGTCAAATGGCTACACCTTC
CASSMTGSNGYTF
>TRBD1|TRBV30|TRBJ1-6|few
TGTGCCTGGAGTCCCACAGGGGGCAGTTTCCACTTT
CAWSPTGGSFHF
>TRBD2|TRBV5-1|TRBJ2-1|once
TGCGCCAGCAGCACCACTAGCGGTCGGCTGGTCTTC
CASSTTSGRLVF
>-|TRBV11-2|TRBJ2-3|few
TGTGCCAGCAGCTTAGGGGTCGGGAACACAGATACGCAGTATTTT
CASSLGVGNTDTQYF
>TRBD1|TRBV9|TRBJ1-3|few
TGTGCCAGCAGTGACAGGGGTGGAAACACCATATATTTT
CASSDRGGNTIYF
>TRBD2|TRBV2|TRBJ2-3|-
TGTGCCAGCGCGCAGGGACTAGCGGCAGATACGCAGTATTTT
CASAQGLAADTQYF
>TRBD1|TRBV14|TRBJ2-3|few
TGTGCCAGCAGACGAGGACAGGGAGAGTTTCCTAGCACAGATACGCAGTATTTT
CASRRGQGEFPSTDTQYF
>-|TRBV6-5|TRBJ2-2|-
TGTGCCAGCAGTCGCAAGGGAGTGGACACCGGGGAGCTGTTTTTT
CASSRKGVDTGELFF
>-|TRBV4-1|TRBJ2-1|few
TGCGCCAGCAGCCCAACTCAGAGGGGGGCTTACAATGAGCAGTTCTTC
CASSPTQRGAYNEQFF